Shown below are 3 T cell receptor beta chains from a single sample sequenced in a study of PD-1 blockade in classical Hodgkin lymphoma. Each and every patient relapsed after autologous stem cell transplantation, and patients got differing brentuximab vedotin exposure. Sequencing used immunoSEQ multiplex PCR; TCRdb keeps in-frame clones, though not all of them. This table holds about 150,000 clones, less than 80% found once. The material was peripheral blood mononuclear cells (PBMCs), obtained before the second cycle of nivolumab. The source is a human donor with classical Hodgkin lymphoma.

The chain links TRBV9 to TRBJ2-3; D might be TRBD2 (5 bases). The germline V gene has CDR1 SGDLS and CDR2 YYNGEE. The germline V and J ends were trimmed by 0 bases and 5 bases, with 19 bases remaining between them. This CDR3 spans 17 amino acids. The CDR3 nucleotides are TGTGCCAGCAGCGTAGAGTCGGGGTTCGGATACGGAGATACGCAGTATTTT. Amino acids: CASSVESGFGYGDTQYF.

This sequence joins TRBV7-9 and TRBJ2-5, with D possibly called TRBD1 or TRBD2 (6 bases each). Per germline, CDR1 SEHNR and CDR2 FQNEAQ (reference sequence). This CDR3 contains 13 residues. With 1 base removed from V and 10 bases from J, the gap between germline ends came to 13 bases. CDR3 bases: TGTGCCAGCAGCTTAGACGGAGGGGGAAACCAGTACTTC. It is translated as CASSLDGGGNQYF. The full variable domain, rest sourced from reference TRBV7-9 and TRBJ2-5, is DTGVSQNPRHKITKRGQNVTFRCDPISEHNRLYWYRQTLGQGPEFLTYFQNEAQLEKSRLLSDRFSAERPKGSFSTLEIQRTEQGDSAMYLCASSLDGGGNQYFGPGTRLLVL.

V usage is TRBV7-3 and J usage is TRBJ1-1, with 7 nucleotides matching TRBD1. The germline gives CDR1 SGHTA, CDR2 FQGTGA. Germline trimming cut 7 bases from V and 5 bases from J; bases unmatched to any gene: 10. The CDR3 is made up of 14 amino acids. CDR3 sequence: CASTPNRGSTEAFF. Here the CDR3 DNA reads TGTGCCAGCACCCCGAACAGGGGTTCTACTGAAGCTTTCTTT.